Described below is a single T cell receptor (beta chain) sequence and its context. The antigen is undetermined. In this CDR3 the conserved last residue, phenylalanine or tryptophan, is missing, so a read error is likely. Because the CDR3's place on the DNA is in doubt, the DNA is left out and the CDR3 is given as listed by TCRdb. The record originates from a study of tumor-infiltrating lymphocytes in primary liver carcinoma. Study in general: The patient group consisted of men and women aged 30 to 69 years.

Co-extraction of both nucleic acids (RNA and DNA) used roughly 18-32 mg of unsorted bulk tissue. Sampling was performed at five separate regions of each tumor. Tumor samples were assessed, and every one had over 85% viable tumor cells. The study's findings and limits: Tumors and blood were compared for top-250-clone fraction, and tumors had the significantly higher value (p = 0.039).

From about 490 ng of total RNA, TCR beta-specific cDNA was reverse-transcribed using a constant-region primer. The TCR beta library was amplified through three nested multiplex PCR rounds in a modified ARM-PCR procedure. In the first two PCR rounds, TRBV1-TRBV30 forward primers were paired with a C-beta reverse primer, and each round lasted around 10 cycles. TCRdb re-called the multiplex PCR reads with MiXCR, one entry per CDR3 protein. The sample shows about 190,000 distinct CDR3 sequences, 70% to 90% of them seen only once. Germline V gene lookup returns CDR1 WNHNN and CDR2 SYGVQD (reference sequence). With termini counted, the CDR3 has 13 amino acids.

The material sequenced was tumor tissue from primary liver carcinoma. This chain joins TRBV10-1 and TRBJ2-7; the table's D call, TRBD1, has no DNA check behind it. This receptor was obtained from a man aged 40-49 years with primary liver carcinoma and hepatitis B virus infection. The CDR3 sequence is CASTRDRGLEHYL.